This TCR beta chain stems from a study of vaccination effects on CD4 cells after COVID-19. This table comes from immunoSEQ multiplex PCR, and its TCRdb copy is limited to in-frame clones, with some not included. The data show approximately 54,000 clones, 80% to 85% seen once. Notes on this clone: Its target is not known.

Antigen-specific CD4+ T cells were expanded with viral peptide pools in the ViraFEST assay before sequencing. Culture lasted roughly 9 days before CD4+ T cell isolation. Every well got a few million PBMC, which were grown with 8.5 to 10 IU/ml IL-2 and 8.5 to 10 ug/ml peptides. There are 11 residues in the CDR3. The germline gives CDR1 DFQATT, CDR2 SNEGSKA (reference sequence). The ends were cut back, 3 bases at V and 8 bases at J, with 10 bases in the middle. The genes are TRBV20-1 and TRBJ1-2; D may be TRBD1 (6 bases). The receptor was isolated from a human donor who received a COVID-19 vaccine. Here the sequenced sample was CD4+ T cells from PBMCs cultured with HCoV-229E spike peptides, taken before COVID-19 vaccination. CDR3 nucleotide sequence: TGCAGTGCTAGCTCAGGGGTAGGCTACACCTTC. This gives the protein CSASSGVGYTF.